This T cell receptor beta chain was obtained from a study of cytomegalovirus exposure and HLA in healthy donors. The wider study: The 120 or so validation repertoires, a later analysis reported, used the same platform as the approximately 700 first-cohort repertoires. Points from the study as a whole: Cytomegalovirus association was assigned to under 200 TCR beta chains.

About this clone: The antigen is unknown.

TCRdb keeps only in-frame clones here, not all; method: immunoSEQ multiplex PCR. The table records approximately 270,000 clones, approximately 86% of them present only once. CDR1 and CDR2 from the germline V gene are MNHNS and SASEGT. The CDR3 loop spans 15 amino acids. Trimming shortened V by 3 bases and J by 1 base, and 12 bases separated the two germline ends. The clonotype comes from a young woman in good health and CMV-seronegative. V gene TRBV6-1 combines with J gene TRBJ1-1; D possibly corresponds to TRBD1 (5 bases). Sequenced sample: PBMCs. The CDR3 spells CASSEGIGANTEAFF. The CDR3 bases are TGTGCCAGCAGTGAGGGCATTGGGGCGAACACTGAAGCTTTCTTT.